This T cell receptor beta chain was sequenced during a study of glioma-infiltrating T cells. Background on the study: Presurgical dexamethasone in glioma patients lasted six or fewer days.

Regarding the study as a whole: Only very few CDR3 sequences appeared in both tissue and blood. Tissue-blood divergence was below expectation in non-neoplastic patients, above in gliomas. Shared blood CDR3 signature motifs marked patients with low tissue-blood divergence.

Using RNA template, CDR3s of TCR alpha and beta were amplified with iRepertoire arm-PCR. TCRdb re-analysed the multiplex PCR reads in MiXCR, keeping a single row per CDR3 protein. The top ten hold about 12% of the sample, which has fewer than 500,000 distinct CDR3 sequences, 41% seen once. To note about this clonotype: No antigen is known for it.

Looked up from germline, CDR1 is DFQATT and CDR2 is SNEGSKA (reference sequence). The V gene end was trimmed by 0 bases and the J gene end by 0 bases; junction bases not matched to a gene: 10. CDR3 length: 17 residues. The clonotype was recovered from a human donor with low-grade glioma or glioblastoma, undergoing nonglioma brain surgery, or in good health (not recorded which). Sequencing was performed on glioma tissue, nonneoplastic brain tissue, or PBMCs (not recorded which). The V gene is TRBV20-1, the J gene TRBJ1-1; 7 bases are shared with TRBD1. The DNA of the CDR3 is TGCAGTGCTAGAGATCGAATCGGGACAGCGATGAACACTGAAGCTTTCTTT. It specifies CSARDRIGTAMNTEAFF.